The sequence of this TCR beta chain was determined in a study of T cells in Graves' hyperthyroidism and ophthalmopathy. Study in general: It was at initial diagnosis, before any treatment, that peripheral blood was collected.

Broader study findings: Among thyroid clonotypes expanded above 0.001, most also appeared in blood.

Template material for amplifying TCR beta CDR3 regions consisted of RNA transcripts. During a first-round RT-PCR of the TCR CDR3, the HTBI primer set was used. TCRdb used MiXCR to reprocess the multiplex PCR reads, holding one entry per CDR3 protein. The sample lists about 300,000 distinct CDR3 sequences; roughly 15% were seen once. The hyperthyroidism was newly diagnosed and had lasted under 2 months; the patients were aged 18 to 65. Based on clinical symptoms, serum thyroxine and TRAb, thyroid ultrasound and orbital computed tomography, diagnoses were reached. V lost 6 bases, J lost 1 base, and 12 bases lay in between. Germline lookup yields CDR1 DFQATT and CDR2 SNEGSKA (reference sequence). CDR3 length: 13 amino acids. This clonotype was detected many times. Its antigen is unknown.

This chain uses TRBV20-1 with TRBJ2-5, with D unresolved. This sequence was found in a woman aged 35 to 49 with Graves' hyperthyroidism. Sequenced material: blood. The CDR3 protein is CSARDVSQETQYF. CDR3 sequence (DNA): TGCAGTGCAAGGGATGTCTCCCAAGAGACCCAGTACTTC.